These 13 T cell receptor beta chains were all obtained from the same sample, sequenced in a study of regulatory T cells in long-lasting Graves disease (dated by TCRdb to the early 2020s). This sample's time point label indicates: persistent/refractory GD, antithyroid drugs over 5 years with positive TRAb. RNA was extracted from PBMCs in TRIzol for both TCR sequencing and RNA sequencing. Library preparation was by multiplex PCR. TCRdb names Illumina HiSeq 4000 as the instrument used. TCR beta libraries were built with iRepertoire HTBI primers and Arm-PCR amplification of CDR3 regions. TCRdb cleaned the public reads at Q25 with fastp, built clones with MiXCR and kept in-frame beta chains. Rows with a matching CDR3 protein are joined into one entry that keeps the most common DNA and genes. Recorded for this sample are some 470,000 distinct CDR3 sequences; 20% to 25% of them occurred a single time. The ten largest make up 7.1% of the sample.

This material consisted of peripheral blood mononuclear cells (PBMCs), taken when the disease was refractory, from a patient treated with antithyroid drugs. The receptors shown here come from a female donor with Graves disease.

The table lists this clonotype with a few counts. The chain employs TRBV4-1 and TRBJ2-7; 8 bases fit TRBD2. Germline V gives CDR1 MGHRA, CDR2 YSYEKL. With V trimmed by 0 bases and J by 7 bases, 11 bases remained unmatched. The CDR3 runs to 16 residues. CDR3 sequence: CASSQEGSGASGEQYF. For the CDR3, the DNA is TGCGCCAGCAGCCAAGAAGGTAGCGGGGCGTCGGGGGAGCAGTACTTC.

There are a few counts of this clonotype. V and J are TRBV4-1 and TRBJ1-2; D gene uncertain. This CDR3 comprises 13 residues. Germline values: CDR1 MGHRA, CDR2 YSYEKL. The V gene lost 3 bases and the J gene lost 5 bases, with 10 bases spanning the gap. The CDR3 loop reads CASSHPGDYGYTF. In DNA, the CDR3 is TGCGCCAGCAGCCACCCAGGTGATTATGGCTACACCTTC.

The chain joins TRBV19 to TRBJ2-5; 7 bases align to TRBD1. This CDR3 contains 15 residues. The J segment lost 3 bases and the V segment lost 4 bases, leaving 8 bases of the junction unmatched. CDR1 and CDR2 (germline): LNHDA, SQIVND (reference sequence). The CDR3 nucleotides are TGTGCCAGTAGTACTTCCGGGACAGAGAAAGAGACCCAGTACTTC. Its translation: CASSTSGTEKETQYF.

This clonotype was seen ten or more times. CDR3 sequence (DNA): TGTGCCAGCCAGGGCTTCGGAGTGTACGAGCAGTACTTC. Translation gives CASQGFGVYEQYF. The genes are TRBV6-2 or TRBV6-3 and TRBJ2-7; tentatively, D is TRBD1 (5 bases). The CDR3 consists of 13 residues. The germline CDR1 and CDR2 sequences are MNHEY and SVGEGT. V lost 8 bases, J lost 4 bases, and 15 bases lay in between.

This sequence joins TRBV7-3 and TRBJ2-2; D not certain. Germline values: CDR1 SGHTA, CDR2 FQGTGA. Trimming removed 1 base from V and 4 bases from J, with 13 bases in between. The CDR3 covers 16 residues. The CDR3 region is CASSLNPPGGTGELFF. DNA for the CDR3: TGTGCCAGCAGCTTAAATCCGCCGGGTGGCACCGGGGAGCTGTTTTTT.

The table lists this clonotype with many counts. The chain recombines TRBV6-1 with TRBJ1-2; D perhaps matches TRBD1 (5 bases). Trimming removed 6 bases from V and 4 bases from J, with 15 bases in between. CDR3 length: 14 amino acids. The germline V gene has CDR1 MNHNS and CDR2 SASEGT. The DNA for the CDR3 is TGTGCCAGCAGCCCCGGGGGGGATTCCTATGGCTACACCTTC. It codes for CASSPGGDSYGYTF.

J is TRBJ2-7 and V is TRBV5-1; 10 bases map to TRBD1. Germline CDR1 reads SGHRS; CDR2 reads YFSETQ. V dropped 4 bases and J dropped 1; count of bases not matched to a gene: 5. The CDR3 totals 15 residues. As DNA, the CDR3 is TGCGCCAGCAGCATCGACAGGGGGCAGTCCTACGAGCAGTACTTC. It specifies CASSIDRGQSYEQYF. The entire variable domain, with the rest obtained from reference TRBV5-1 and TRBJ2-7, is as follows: KAGVTQTPRYLIKTRGQQVTLSCSPISGHRSVSWYQQTPGQGLQFLFEYFSETQRNKGNFPGRFSGRQFSNSRSEMNVSTLELGDSALYLCASSIDRGQSYEQYFGPGTRLTVT.

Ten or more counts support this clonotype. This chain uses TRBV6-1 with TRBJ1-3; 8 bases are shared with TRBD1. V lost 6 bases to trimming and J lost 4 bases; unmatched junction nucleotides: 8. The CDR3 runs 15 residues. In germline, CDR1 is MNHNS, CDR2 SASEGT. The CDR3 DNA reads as TGTGCCAGCAGCCCTTCAGGGGGCGGCGGAAACACCATATATTTT. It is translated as CASSPSGGGGNTIYF.

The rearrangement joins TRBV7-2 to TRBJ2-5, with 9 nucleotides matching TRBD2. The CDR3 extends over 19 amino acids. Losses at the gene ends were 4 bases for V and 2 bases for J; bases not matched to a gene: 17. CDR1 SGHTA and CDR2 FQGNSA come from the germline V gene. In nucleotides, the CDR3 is TGTGCCAGCAGCTCCTCAGGACTAGCGTATGAGAGCGGTCAAGAGACCCAGTACTTC. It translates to CASSSSGLAYESGQETQYF.

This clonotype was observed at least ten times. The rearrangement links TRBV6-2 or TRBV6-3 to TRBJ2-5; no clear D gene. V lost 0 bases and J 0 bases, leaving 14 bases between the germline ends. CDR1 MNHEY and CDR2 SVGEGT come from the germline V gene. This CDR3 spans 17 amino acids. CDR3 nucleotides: TGTGCCAGCAGTTACTCGCAGTGGAACGCGGACCAAGAGACCCAGTACTTC. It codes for CASSYSQWNADQETQYF.

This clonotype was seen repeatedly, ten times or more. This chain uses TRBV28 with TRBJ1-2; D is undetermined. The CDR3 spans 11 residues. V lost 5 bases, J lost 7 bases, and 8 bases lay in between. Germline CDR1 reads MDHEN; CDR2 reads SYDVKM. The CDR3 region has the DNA TGTGCCAGCAGTGGGTTATTTGGCTACACCTTC. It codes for CASSGLFGYTF.

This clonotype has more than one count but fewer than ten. CDR3 nucleotides: TGTGCCAGCAGCGTAGGGCAGAGCTCCTATAATTCACCCCTCCACTTT. Its protein product is CASSVGQSSYNSPLHF. The rearrangement links TRBV9 to TRBJ1-6; D not certain. Germline CDR1 SGDLS, CDR2 YYNGEE. The V end lost 0 bases, the J end lost 0 bases, and 7 bases lay between the germline ends. The CDR3 length is 16 residues.

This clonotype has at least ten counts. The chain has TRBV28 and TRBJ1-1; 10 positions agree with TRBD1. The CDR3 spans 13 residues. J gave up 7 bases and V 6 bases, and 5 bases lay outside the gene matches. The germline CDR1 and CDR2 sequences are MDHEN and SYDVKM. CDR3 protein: CASRSGQGNEAFF. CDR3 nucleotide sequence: TGTGCCAGCAGGTCGGGACAGGGGAATGAAGCTTTCTTT. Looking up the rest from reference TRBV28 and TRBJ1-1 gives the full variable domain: DVKVTQSSRYLVKRTGEKVFLECVQDMDHENMFWYRQDPGLGLRLIYFSYDVKMKEKGDIPEGYSVSREKKERFSLILESASTNQTSMYLCASRSGQGNEAFFGQGTRLTVV.